This T cell receptor (beta chain) emerged from a study of shared clonotypes between healthy human individuals. Repertoires were generated with immunoSEQ multiplex PCR, while TCRdb's copy carries only in-frame clones and drops some. The sample includes roughly 2 million clones, less than 95% of them seen just once. Trimming pared 5 bases from V and 5 bases from J, leaving 10 bases between. The CDR3 spans 13 residues. Germline CDR1 reads LGHNT; CDR2 reads FRNRAP. Positive CCR7 selection of CD45RO-negative cells yielded the naive CD8 cells, and terminally differentiated effector memory CD45RA+ cells were excluded.

Material for sequencing was naive CD8+ T cells sorted from blood. The receptor was derived from a young man in good health. The rearrangement links TRBV12-5 to TRBJ2-1; D might be TRBD1 or TRBD2, each matching 5 bases. CDR3 DNA sequence: TGTGCTAGTGGTGATGGGACCAACAATGAGCAGTTCTTC. Its protein product is CASGDGTNNEQFF.